The present entry profiles one T cell receptor (beta chain) with its context. Libraries were prepared by immunoSEQ multiplex PCR; TCRdb keeps only in-frame clonotypes and omits some of them. This sample has more than 1 million clones, with about four fifths found just once. This entry belongs to a study of shared clonotypes between healthy human individuals. The CDR3 consists of 17 residues. Germline CDR1 and CDR2: SGDLS and YYNGEE. V shed 2 bases, J shed 5 bases, and the junction held 15 bases outside the gene matches. This rearrangement joins TRBV9 to TRBJ2-5; TRBD2 aligns across 7 bases. The receptor's source is a man aged 18-30 years in good health. Some clones in this sample may be carry-over from other donors' samples. Sequencing input: memory CD4+ T cells from PBMCs. This sample's subset: CD45RA-negative fraction. CDR3 sequence reads: CASSVGGASGLGETQYF. For the CDR3, the DNA is TGTGCCAGCAGCGTGGGAGGTGCTAGCGGACTGGGGGAGACCCAGTACTTC.